The 9 T cell receptor beta chains listed next were all sequenced from one sample in a study of blood T cell repertoires in COVID-19. Using immunoSEQ multiplex PCR, the repertoire was profiled, and TCRdb retains in-frame clones only, with some absent. The data contain nearly 350,000 clones, 85% to 90% of them singletons. Input material: peripheral blood. All receptors derive from a woman in her 70s with COVID-19, enrolled during active disease.

The V and J genes are TRBV15 and TRBJ2-1; 8 bases are shared with TRBD1. The trim removed 5 bases at V and 12 bases at J, leaving 6 bases unmatched. Looked up from germline, CDR1 is LNHNV and CDR2 is YYDKDF (reference sequence). This CDR3 spans 12 amino acids. The CDR3 sequence: CATSVSGGGQFF. DNA for the CDR3: TGTGCCACCAGCGTCTCAGGGGGCGGGCAGTTCTTC.

CDR3 region: CASSGWTGVDTEAFF. For the CDR3, the DNA is TGTGCCAGCAGTGGATGGACAGGGGTGGACACTGAAGCTTTCTTT. The rearrangement joins TRBV27 to TRBJ1-1, with 9 bases identical to TRBD1. This CDR3 region has 15 residues. From germline, CDR1 is MNHEY and CDR2 SMNVEV (reference sequence). After removal of 5 bases from V and 3 bases from J, the junction contained 7 bases not matched to a gene.

This clone was seen once. The chain is built from TRBV6-6 and TRBJ2-3; the match to TRBD2 covers 7 bases. There are 16 residues in the CDR3. The germline V gene has CDR1 MNHNY and CDR2 SVGAGI (reference sequence). V lost 1 base, J lost 0 bases, and 4 bases stayed unmatched. The CDR3, as DNA: TGTGCCAGCAGTTACTTTCCGACTAGCAGCACAGATACGCAGTATTTT. This sequence encodes CASSYFPTSSTDTQYF.

This chain uses TRBV6-6 with TRBJ2-2; TRBD2 matches 7 bases. Looked up from germline, CDR1 is MNHNY and CDR2 is SVGAGI (reference sequence). CDR3 size: 13 residues. Trimming at V came to 7 bases and at J to 4 bases, leaving 3 bases not matched to a gene. The CDR3 bases are TGTGCCAGCATGGGGGGGATCACCGGGGAGCTGTTTTTT. It is translated as CASMGGITGELFF.

The chain is built from TRBV27 and TRBJ1-5; 7 bases align to TRBD1. Germline V gene sequence: CDR1 MNHEY, CDR2 SMNVEV (reference sequence). CDR3 length equals 20 residues. The V and J ends lost 1 base and 0 bases, in that order; junction bases with no gene match: 15. DNA of the CDR3: TGTGCCAGCAGTTTATTAACCCGGGACAGACCTGGGGATAGCAATCAGCCCCAGCATTTT. Protein sequence: CASSLLTRDRPGDSNQPQHF.

The V and J genes are TRBV3-1 (or the pseudogene TRBV3-2) and TRBJ1-1; D gene unclear. Germline V gene sequence: CDR1 LGHDT, CDR2 YNNKEL (reference sequence). This CDR3 comprises 12 residues. The V and J ends lost 5 bases and 3 bases respectively, with 7 bases between them. CDR3: CASSFRDTEAFF. The CDR3 coding sequence is TGTGCCAGCAGCTTCCGGGACACTGAAGCTTTCTTT.

This clone was seen just once. V usage is TRBV2 and J usage is TRBJ2-3, with D unclear. Trimming removed 4 bases from V and 4 bases from J, with 3 bases in between. The germline CDR1 and CDR2 sequences are SNHLY and FYNNEI. The CDR3 extends over 11 amino acids. The CDR3 here is CASSVSDTQYF. The CDR3 nucleotides are TGTGCCAGCAGTGTATCAGATACGCAGTATTTT.

The chain links TRBV6-6 to TRBJ2-7, with 10 bases fitting TRBD1. V gave up 5 bases and J gave up 0 bases; unmatched junction bases: 10. Germline V lookup: CDR1 MNHNY, CDR2 SVGAGI (reference sequence). The CDR3 length is 17 residues. Here the CDR3 reads CASSPGQGLPSSYEQYF. In nucleotides, the CDR3 is TGTGCCAGCAGTCCGGGACAGGGGTTACCTAGCTCCTACGAGCAGTACTTC.

The V call is TRBV5-1, the J call TRBJ1-1; the D gene is possibly TRBD1 (5 bases). Germline CDR1 is SGHRS and CDR2 is YFSETQ. The CDR3 is made up of 13 amino acids. Trimming shortened V by 5 bases and J by 0 bases, and 8 bases separated the two germline ends. The CDR3: CASRGLLNTEAFF. CDR3 nucleotide sequence: TGCGCCAGCAGGGGACTCTTGAACACTGAAGCTTTCTTT.